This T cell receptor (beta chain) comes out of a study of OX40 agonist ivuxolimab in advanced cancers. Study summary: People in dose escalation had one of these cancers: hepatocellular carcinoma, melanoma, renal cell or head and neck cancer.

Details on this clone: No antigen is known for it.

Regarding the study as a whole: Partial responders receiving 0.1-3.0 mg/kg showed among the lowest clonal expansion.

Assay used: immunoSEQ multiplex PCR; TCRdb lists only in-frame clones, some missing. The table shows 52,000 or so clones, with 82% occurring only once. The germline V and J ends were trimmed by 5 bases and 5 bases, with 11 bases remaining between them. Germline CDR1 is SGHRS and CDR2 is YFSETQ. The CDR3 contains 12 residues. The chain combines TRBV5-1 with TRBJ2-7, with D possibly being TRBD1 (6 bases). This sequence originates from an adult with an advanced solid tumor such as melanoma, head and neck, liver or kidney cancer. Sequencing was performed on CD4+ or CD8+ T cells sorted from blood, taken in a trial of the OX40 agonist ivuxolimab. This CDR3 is CASRRTANEQYF. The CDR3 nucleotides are TGCGCCAGCAGGCGGACAGCCAACGAGCAGTACTTC. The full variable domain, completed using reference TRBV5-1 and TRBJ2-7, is KAGVTQTPRYLIKTRGQQVTLSCSPISGHRSVSWYQQTPGQGLQFLFEYFSETQRNKGNFPGRFSGRQFSNSRSEMNVSTLELGDSALYLCASRRTANEQYFGPGTRLTVT.